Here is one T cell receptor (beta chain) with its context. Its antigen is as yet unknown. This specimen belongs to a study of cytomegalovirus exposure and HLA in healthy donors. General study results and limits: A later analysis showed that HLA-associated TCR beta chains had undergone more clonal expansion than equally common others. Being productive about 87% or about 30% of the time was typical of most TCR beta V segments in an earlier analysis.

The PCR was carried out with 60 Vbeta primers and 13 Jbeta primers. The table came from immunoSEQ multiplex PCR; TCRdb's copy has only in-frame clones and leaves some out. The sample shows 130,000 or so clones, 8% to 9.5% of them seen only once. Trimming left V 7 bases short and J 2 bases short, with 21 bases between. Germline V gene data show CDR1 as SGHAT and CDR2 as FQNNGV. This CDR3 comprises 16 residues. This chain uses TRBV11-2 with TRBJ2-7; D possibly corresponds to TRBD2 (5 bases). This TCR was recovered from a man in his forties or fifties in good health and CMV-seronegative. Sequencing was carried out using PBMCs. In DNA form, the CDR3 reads TGTGCCAGCACCCTCGGACTTTTTAGGGCCCCCTACGAGCAGTACTTC. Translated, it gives CASTLGLFRAPYEQYF.